This entry describes one T cell receptor beta chain. Its antigen is not yet known. Germline is not matched at one junction end, which may reflect a read error. This entry comes from a study of tumor and adjacent non-tumor tissue in lung cancer (dated by TCRdb to 2017 to 2018). Regarding the complete study: The cohort included around twelve adenocarcinoma, a couple of squamous cell carcinoma and 1 small cell lung cancer patients. The roughly 15 patients were aged 31 to 76 years, included about ten men and 5 women, and had TNM stage I to III disease. A total of around 130,000,000 productive TCRbeta reads were generated by sequencing, corresponding to an average of roughly 4 million reads per sample. The study compared bulk TCRbeta repertoires between lung tumor tissue and matched distant non-tumor lung tissue from 15 or so lung cancer patients. For each patient, one tumor sample and one normal lung sample were taken, giving thirty paired specimens that underwent TCRbeta CDR3 sequencing.

RNA was extracted from bulk unsorted tissue and checked for quality with a NanoDrop ND-1000 and an Agilent 2100. The normal lung samples consisted of distant non-tumor tissue collected more than 3 cm from the tumor edge. Newly diagnosed lung cancer patients without prior chemotherapy who had been admitted for thoracic surgery in China between August and November 2014 were enrolled as donors. Patients with previous radiotherapy or chemotherapy, or with another concurrent cancer, were excluded from the study. Pieces of surgical tissue measuring about 1-2.1 cm3 were kept in RNAlater solution and stored at -80 degrees C until use. According to the germline V gene, CDR1 reads SGHAT and CDR2 reads FQNNGV. The CDR3 holds 15 amino acids from the cysteine to the phenylalanine. The entry retains the CDR3 DNA only, 45 bases that are in frame from base 1. Overall results and qualifications from the work: Only around 14 patients were in the cohort, and the authors stated that larger samples and more detailed clinical data are needed. Significantly higher TCR diversity was found in younger patients, and higher tumor TCR diversity was associated with shorter overall and disease-free survival. Tumor tissue showed significantly higher TCR diversity (inverse Simpson) than normal lung tissue, at around 460 vs 160 (P = 0.0075, Mann-Whitney U test). The sequencing platform is not named in the methods, and unique molecular identifiers are not mentioned. Because peripheral blood was not sequenced, the blood TCRbeta repertoires of the lung cancer patients in the study went unexamined. The top 100 clones made up a significantly larger cumulative share of the repertoire in normal lung than in tumor tissue.

Library preparation used multiplex PCR. Sequenced using an Illumina HiSeq 2500. TCRbeta libraries were constructed through three rounds of nested PCR with primers (Table S4) according to protocols adapted from ARM-PCR. Before sequencing, PCR products of 200-500 bp were cut from the gel and purified using the QIAquick gel extraction kit. Regarding the original processing steps: Trimmomatic was used to clean the reads, FLASH merged the cleaned reads into complete CDR3 sequences, and MiTCR assigned the sequences to V(D)J germline segments. Clonal diversity was computed as the inverse Simpson's index with VDJtools. In-frame sequences without a premature stop codon were defined as productive reads. In-frame beta chains were kept once TCRdb had trimmed the public reads at Q25 with fastp and called clones with MiXCR. Each entry merges the rows of one CDR3 protein and shows their most common DNA and genes. Here the V and J calls rest on TCRdb's processing, not on the authors' analysis. The sample table shows 110,000 or so distinct CDR3 sequences, and about 65% are seen once. In total, the top ten clones hold over 15% of the sample.

This chain is built from TRBV11-2 and TRBJ2-2; the D gene is perhaps TRBD2, on 6 matching bases. The sequence derives from a man in his 60s with non-small cell lung cancer. Sequencing was performed on distant non-tumor lung tissue. The sequenced DNA is TGTGCCAGCAGCTCACAGTGTTGGGAAGGCGGGGAACTGTTCTTT. Translated, this is CASSSQCWEGGELFF.